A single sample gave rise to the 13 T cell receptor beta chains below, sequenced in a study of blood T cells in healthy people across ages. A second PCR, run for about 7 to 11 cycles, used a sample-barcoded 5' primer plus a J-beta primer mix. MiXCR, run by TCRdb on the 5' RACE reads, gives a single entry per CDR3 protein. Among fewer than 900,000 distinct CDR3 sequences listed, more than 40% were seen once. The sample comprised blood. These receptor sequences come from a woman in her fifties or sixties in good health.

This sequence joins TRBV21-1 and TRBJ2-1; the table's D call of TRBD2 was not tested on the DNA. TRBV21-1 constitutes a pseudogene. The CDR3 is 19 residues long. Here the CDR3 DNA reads TGTGCCAGCAGCGCCCCCGGGACTAGCCGTCCTAGCTCCTACAATGAGCAGTTCTTC. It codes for CASSAPGTSRPSSYNEQFF.

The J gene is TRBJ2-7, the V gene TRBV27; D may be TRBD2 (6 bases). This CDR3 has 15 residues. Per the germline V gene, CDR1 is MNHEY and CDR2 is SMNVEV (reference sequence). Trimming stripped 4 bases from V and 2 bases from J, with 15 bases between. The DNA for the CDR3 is TGTGCCAGCAGTTCCGGATCCGGGAGAGCCTACGAGCAGTACTTC. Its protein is CASSSGSGRAYEQYF.

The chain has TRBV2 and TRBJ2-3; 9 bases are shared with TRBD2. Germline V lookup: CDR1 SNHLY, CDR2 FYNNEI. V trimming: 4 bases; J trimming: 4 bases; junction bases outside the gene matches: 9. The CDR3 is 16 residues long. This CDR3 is CASSALLAGDADTQYF. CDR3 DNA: TGTGCCAGCAGTGCCCTGTTAGCGGGAGACGCAGATACGCAGTATTTT.

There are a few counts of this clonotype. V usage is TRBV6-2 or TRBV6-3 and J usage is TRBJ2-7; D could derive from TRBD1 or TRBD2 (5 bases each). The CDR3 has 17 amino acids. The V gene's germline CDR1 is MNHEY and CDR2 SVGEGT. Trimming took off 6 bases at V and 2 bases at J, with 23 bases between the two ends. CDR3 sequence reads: CASRQIRGNSGTYEQYF. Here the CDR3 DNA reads TGTGCCAGCAGACAAATCCGGGGCAACTCAGGTACCTACGAGCAGTACTTC.

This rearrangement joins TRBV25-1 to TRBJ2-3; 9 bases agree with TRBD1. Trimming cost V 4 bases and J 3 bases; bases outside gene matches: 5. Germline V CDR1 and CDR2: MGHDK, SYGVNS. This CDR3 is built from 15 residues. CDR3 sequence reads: CASSGGQGVTDTQYF. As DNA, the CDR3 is TGTGCCAGCAGTGGGGGACAGGGAGTAACAGATACGCAGTATTTT.

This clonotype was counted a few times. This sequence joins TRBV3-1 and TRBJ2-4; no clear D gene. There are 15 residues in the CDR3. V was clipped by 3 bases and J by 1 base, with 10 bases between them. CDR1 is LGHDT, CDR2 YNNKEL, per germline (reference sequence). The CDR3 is CASSHPVGAKNIQYF. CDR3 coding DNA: TGTGCCAGCAGCCACCCCGTCGGGGCCAAAAACATTCAGTACTTC.

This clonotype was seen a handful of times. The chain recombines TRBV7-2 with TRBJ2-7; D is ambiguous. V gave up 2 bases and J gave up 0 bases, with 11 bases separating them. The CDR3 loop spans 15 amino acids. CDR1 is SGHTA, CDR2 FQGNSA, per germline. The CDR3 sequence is CASSLRSSSSYEQYF. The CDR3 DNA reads TGTGCCAGCAGCTTAAGGTCATCCTCCTCCTACGAGCAGTACTTC.

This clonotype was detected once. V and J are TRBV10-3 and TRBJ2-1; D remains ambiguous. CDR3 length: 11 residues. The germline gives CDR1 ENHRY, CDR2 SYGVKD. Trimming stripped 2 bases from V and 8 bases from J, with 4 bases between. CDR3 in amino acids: CAISENDEQFF. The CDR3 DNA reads TGTGCCATCAGTGAGAACGATGAGCAGTTCTTC.

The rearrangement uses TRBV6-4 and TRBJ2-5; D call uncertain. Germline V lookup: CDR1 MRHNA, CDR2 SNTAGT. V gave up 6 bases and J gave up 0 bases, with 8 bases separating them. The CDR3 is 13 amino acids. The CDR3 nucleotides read TGTGCCAGCAGCGCAAGGTACCAAGAGACCCAGTACTTC. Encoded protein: CASSARYQETQYF.

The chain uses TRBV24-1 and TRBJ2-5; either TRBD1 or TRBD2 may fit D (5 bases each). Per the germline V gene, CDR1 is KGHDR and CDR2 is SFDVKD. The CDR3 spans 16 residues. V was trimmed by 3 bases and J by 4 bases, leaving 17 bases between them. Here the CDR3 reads CATSDPRRPGGETQYF. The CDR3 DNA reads TGTGCCACCAGTGATCCCCGAAGGCCTGGGGGAGAGACCCAGTACTTC.

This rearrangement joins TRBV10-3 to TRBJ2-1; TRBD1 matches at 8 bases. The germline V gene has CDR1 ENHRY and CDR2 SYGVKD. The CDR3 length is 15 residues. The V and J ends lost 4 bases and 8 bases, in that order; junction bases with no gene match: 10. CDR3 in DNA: TGTGCCATCAGTGCCAGGGGGCGGAGGGGCGATGAGCAGTTCTTC. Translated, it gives CAISARGRRGDEQFF.

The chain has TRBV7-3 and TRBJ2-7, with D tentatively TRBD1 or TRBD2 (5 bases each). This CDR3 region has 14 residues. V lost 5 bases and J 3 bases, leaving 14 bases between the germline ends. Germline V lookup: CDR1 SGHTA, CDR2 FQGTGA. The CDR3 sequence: CASSPGPGNYEQYF. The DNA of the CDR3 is TGTGCCAGCAGCCCGGGACCAGGGAACTACGAGCAGTACTTC.

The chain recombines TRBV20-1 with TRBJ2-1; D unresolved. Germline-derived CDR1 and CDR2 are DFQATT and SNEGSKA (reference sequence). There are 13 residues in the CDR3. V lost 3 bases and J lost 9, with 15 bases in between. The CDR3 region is CSASGLADGEQFF. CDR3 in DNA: TGCAGTGCTAGTGGCCTTGCCGATGGTGAGCAGTTCTTC.